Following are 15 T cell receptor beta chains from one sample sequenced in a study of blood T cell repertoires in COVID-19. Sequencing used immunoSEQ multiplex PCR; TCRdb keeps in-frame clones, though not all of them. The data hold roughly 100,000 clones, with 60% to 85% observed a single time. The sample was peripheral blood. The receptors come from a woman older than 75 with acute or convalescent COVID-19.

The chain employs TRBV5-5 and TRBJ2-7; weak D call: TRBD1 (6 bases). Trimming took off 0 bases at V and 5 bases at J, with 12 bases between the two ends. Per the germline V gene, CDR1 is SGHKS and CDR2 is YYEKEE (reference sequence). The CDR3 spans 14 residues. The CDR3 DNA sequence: TGTGCCAGCAGCTTGGCCGGGTACAGGGACGAGCAGTACTTC. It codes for CASSLAGYRDEQYF.

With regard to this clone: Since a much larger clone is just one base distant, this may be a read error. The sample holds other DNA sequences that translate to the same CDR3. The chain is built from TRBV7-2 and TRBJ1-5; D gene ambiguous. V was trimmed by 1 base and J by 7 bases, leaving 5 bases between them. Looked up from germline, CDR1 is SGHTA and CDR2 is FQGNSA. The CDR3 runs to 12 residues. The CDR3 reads CASSLDGQPQHF. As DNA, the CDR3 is TGTGCCAGCAGCTTAGACGGGCAGCCCCAGCATTTT.

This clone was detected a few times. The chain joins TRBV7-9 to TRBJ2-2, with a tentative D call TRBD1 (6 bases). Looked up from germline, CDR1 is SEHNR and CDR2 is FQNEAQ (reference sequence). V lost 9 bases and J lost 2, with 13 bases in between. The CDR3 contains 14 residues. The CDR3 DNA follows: TGTGCCAGACCCGGGACACTTAACACCGGGGAGCTGTTTTTT. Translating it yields CARPGTLNTGELFF.

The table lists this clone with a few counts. For the CDR3, the DNA is TGCGCCAGCAGCTTAGGACAGCGAGATGGCTACACCTTC. Translated: CASSLGQRDGYTF. V gene TRBV5-1 combines with J gene TRBJ1-2; D is possibly TRBD1 (6 bases). Trimming left V 2 bases short and J 6 bases short, with 11 bases between. This CDR3 has 13 amino acids. The V gene's germline CDR1 is SGHRS and CDR2 YFSETQ.

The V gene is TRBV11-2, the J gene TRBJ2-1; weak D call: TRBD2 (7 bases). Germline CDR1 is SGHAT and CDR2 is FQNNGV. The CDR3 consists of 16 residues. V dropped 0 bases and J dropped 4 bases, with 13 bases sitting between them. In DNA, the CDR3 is TGTGCCAGCAGCTTAGAACGGGGGGCGAGATACAATGAGCAGTTCTTC. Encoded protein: CASSLERGARYNEQFF.

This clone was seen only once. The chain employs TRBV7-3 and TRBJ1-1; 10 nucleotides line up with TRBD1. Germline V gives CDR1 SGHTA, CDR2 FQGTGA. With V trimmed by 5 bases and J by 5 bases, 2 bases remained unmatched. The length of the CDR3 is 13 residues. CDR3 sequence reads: CASSPGQGTEAFF. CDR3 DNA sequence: TGTGCCAGCAGCCCGGGACAGGGGACTGAAGCTTTCTTT.

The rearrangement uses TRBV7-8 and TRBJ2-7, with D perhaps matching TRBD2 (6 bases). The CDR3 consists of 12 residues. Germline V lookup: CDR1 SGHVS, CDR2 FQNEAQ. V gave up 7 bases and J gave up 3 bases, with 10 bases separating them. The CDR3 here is CASTLSGYEQYF. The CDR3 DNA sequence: TGTGCCAGCACCCTTAGCGGCTACGAGCAGTACTTC.

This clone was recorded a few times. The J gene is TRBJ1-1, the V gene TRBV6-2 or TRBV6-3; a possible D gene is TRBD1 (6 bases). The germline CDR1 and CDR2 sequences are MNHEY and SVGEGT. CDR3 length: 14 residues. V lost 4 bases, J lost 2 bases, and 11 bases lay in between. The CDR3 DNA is TGTGCCAGCAGTTTGACAGGATTAAACACTGAAGCTTTCTTT. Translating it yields CASSLTGLNTEAFF.

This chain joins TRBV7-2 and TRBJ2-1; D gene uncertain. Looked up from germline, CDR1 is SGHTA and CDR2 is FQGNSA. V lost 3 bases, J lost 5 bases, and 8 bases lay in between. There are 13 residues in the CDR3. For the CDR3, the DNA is TGTGCCAGCAGCTTGTCATCTAACAATGAGCAGTTCTTC. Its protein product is CASSLSSNNEQFF.

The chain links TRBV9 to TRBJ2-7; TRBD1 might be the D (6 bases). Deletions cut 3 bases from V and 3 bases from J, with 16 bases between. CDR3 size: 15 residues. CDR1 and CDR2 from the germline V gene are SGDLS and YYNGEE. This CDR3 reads CASSGQEAVDYEQYF. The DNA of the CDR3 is TGTGCCAGCAGCGGACAGGAAGCCGTCGACTACGAGCAGTACTTC.

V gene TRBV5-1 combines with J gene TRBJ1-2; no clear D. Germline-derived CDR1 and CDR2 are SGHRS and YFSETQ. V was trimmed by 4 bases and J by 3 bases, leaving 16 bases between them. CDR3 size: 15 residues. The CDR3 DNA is TGCGCCAGCAGCGCAGAACCCCGCGGGGACTATGGCTACACCTTC. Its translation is CASSAEPRGDYGYTF.

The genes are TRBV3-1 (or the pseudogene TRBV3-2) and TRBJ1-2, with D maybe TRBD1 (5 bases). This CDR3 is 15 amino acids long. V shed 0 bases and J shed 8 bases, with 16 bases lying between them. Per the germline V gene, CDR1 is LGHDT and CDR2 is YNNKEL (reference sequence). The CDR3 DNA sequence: TGTGCCAGCAGCCAAGAGGGGACTATCCCTGGCGGCTACACCTTC. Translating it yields CASSQEGTIPGGYTF.

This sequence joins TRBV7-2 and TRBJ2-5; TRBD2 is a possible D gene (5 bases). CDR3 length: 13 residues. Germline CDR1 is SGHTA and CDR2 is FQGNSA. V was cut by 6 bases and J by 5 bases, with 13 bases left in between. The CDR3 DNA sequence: TGTGCCAGCAGTACGACGGGGTGGGAGACCCAGTACTTC. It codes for CASSTTGWETQYF. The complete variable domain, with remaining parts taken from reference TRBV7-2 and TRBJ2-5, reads GAGVSQSPSNKVTEKGKDVELRCDPISGHTALYWYRQSLGQGLEFLIYFQGNSAPDKSGLPSDRFSAERTGGSVSTLTIQRTQQEDSAVYLCASSTTGWETQYFGPGTRLLVL.

CDR3 nucleotide sequence: TGTGCCAGCAGCTTAGAGTTCCAGGGCAATGGGGACACCATATATTTT. Its protein product is CASSLEFQGNGDTIYF. This chain links TRBV7-8 with TRBJ1-3, with TRBD1 as a possible D gene (5 bases). CDR3 length equals 16 residues. V lost 1 base and J lost 8, with 18 bases in between. CDR1 is SGHVS and CDR2 is FQNEAQ in the germline V gene.

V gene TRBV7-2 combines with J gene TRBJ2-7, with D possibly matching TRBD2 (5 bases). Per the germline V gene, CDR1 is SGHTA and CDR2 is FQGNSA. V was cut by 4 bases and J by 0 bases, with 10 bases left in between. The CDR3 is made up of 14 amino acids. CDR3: CASSSAGYSYEQYF. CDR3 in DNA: TGTGCCAGCAGCTCGGCGGGCTACTCCTACGAGCAGTACTTC.